These 18 T cell receptor beta chains originate from one sample sequenced in a study of CD8 T cells in cerebrospinal fluid in Alzheimer's disease. Using the 10x single-cell sequencing reads, TCRdb records one entry per CDR3 protein without DNA. The sample data list about 850 distinct CDR3 sequences. The sequenced sample was cerebrospinal fluid. All receptors derive from a human donor with Parkinson's disease.

This clonotype ranks as medium-sized in terms of frequency. The gene calls are TRBV2 and TRBJ1-5; TCRdb's D call, TRBD1, is unchecked because there is no DNA. Germline-derived CDR1 and CDR2 are SNHLY and FYNNEI. There are 15 residues in the CDR3. The CDR3 spells CASKGVGGSNQPQHF.

The chain couples TRBV2 to TRBJ1-1; no DNA is available, so the TRBD1 call from TCRdb remains unchecked. Germline assignment: CDR1 SNHLY and CDR2 FYNNEI. This CDR3 region has 15 residues. The CDR3 here is CASRGSRTENTEAFF.

According to its frequency, this clonotype is medium-sized. This chain uses TRBV19 with TRBJ2-1; TCRdb's D call of TRBD1 is untestable without DNA. Germline V gene data show CDR1 as LNHDA and CDR2 as SQIVND (reference sequence). The CDR3 has 13 residues. The CDR3 spells CASGGSVSAEQFF.

This clonotype is identified as large (0.1 to 1%) from frequency. The genes are TRBV28 and TRBJ1-5; the D gene TCRdb calls, TRBD1, cannot be checked with no DNA. The germline V gene has CDR1 MDHEN and CDR2 SYDVKM. This CDR3 is built from 12 residues. This chain's CDR3 is CASSSGGQPQHF.

This clonotype shows up as medium-sized by frequency. The chain links TRBV20-1 to TRBJ2-7; TCRdb reports TRBD1, a call that lacks DNA to check it against. CDR3 length equals 15 residues. Per germline, CDR1 DFQATT and CDR2 SNEGSKA (reference sequence). The CDR3 region is CSARDLRQGGHEQYF.

This clonotype counts as large by frequency. The rearrangement links TRBV7-9 to TRBJ1-2; TCRdb returns TRBD1, unconfirmable since there is no DNA. This CDR3 spans 15 amino acids. Germline CDR1 SEHNR, CDR2 FQNEAQ (reference sequence). The CDR3 loop is CASSLADTGRNGYTF.

This clonotype is labeled hyperexpanded based on frequency. The chain carries TRBV4-3 and TRBJ2-7; there is no DNA to check the TCRdb D call of TRBD2. Germline V CDR1 and CDR2: LGHNA, YSLEER. The CDR3 length is 14 residues. The CDR3 protein is CASSQDFGGGEQYF.

Frequency places this clonotype as large. The rearrangement joins TRBV5-5 to TRBJ2-5. The CDR3 totals 12 residues. Per germline, CDR1 SGHKS and CDR2 YYEKEE (reference sequence). The CDR3 loop reads CASSLEQETQYF.

This clonotype is identified as medium-sized (0.01 to 0.1%) from frequency. This sequence joins TRBV1 and TRBJ2-3; the TRBD2 assignment by TCRdb is unverifiable without DNA. TRBV1 is a pseudogene segment. CDR3 length: 18 amino acids. This chain's CDR3 is CTSSKRLAGGPKADTQYF.

According to its frequency, this clonotype is large (0.1 to 1%). The V call is TRBV7-9, the J call TRBJ2-1; TCRdb's D call of TRBD2 is untestable without DNA. Germline V lookup: CDR1 SEHNR, CDR2 FQNEAQ (reference sequence). CDR3 length equals 15 residues. CDR3 sequence: CASRGPGLAGGEQFF. The variable domain in full, with the rest retrieved from reference TRBV7-9 and TRBJ2-1, is DTGVSQNPRHKITKRGQNVTFRCDPISEHNRLYWYRQTLGQGPEFLTYFQNEAQLEKSRLLSDRFSAERPKGSFSTLEIQRTEQGDSAMYLCASRGPGLAGGEQFFGPGTRLTVL.

This clonotype is medium-sized by frequency. The V and J genes are TRBV6-5 and TRBJ1-2; TCRdb designates TRBD1, a call that cannot be tested without DNA. There are 17 residues in the CDR3. Germline V CDR1 and CDR2: MNHEY, SVGAGI. The CDR3 reads CASSYGTGWGSNYGYTF.

The chain uses TRBV19 and TRBJ1-5; the D call from TCRdb, TRBD1, cannot be confirmed without DNA. Germline loops: CDR1 LNHDA, CDR2 SQIVND (reference sequence). The CDR3 extends over 18 amino acids. CDR3 sequence reads: CASSSGQGARYSNQPQHF.

By frequency, this clonotype registers large. The rearrangement links TRBV7-8 to TRBJ2-3; TCRdb indicates TRBD1, and absent DNA this call remains unverified. CDR1 is SGHVS, CDR2 FQNEAQ, per germline. This CDR3 is 15 amino acids long. The CDR3 region is CASSFTTGATDTQYF.

According to its frequency, this clonotype is large. The chain combines TRBV20-1 with TRBJ2-7; absent DNA, TCRdb's TRBD1 call cannot be checked. This CDR3 is 14 amino acids long. From germline, CDR1 is DFQATT and CDR2 SNEGSKA (reference sequence). The CDR3 protein is CSARDMDSPYEQYF.

By frequency, this clonotype is large. The V gene is TRBV5-5, the J gene TRBJ2-5; TCRdb lists TRBD1, though no DNA is available to test this call. The CDR3 is made up of 17 amino acids. In germline, CDR1 is SGHKS, CDR2 YYEKEE (reference sequence). CDR3 sequence reads: CASSLSTGGTRGETQYF.

This clonotype is called large (0.1 to 1%) based on its frequency. This sequence joins TRBV20-1 and TRBJ1-3. CDR1 and CDR2 (germline): DFQATT, SNEGSKA (reference sequence). This CDR3 spans 14 amino acids. CDR3 amino acids: CSAREWGGGNTIYF.

This clonotype shows up as medium-sized (0.01 to 0.1%) by frequency. J is TRBJ2-1 and V is TRBV11-3. Germline V gives CDR1 SGHNT, CDR2 YENEEA. The CDR3 sequence is 17 residues long. The CDR3 sequence is CASSLFNLLAGNNEQFF. Filled out from reference TRBV11-3 and TRBJ2-1, the complete variable domain reads EAGVVQSPRYKIIEKKQPVAFWCNPISGHNTLYWYLQNLGQGPELLIRYENEEAVDDSQLPKDRFSAERLKGVDSTLKIQPAELGDSAVYLCASSLFNLLAGNNEQFFGPGTRLTVL.

This clonotype is identified as medium-sized from frequency. V gene TRBV7-6 combines with J gene TRBJ2-3. This CDR3 has 15 residues. In germline, CDR1 is SGHVS, CDR2 FNYEAQ. The CDR3 here is CASSLSPASTDTQYF.